The following is a T cell receptor beta chain sequence with its context. Its antigen is not known. This record belongs to a study of cytomegalovirus exposure and HLA in healthy donors. The PCR was carried out with 60 Vbeta primers and 13 Jbeta primers. The data were produced by immunoSEQ multiplex PCR, yet TCRdb's version contains in-frame clones alone and is incomplete. The repertoire holds around 99,000 clones, with just under 70% as singletons. The study's findings and limits: The authors later linked a missense DCLRE1C variant to TCR beta V- and J-gene trimming. Follow-up analysis found HLA locus-dependent TCR association rates, highest for DRB1 and lowest for HLA-C. Follow-up analysis seemed to connect common viral pathogens with several of the most significant clusters identified. Some TCR beta chains (164 of them) were listed as cytomegalovirus-associated.

The source material was PBMCs. The receptor was derived from a woman in her 70s in good health and CMV-seropositive.

CDR3 sequence reads: CASSLDFSYEQYF. CDR3 DNA sequence: TGTGCCAGCAGCCTAGACTTCTCCTACGAGCAGTACTTC. The V and J genes are TRBV9 and TRBJ2-7; D call uncertain. From germline, CDR1 is SGDLS and CDR2 YYNGEE. Trimming left V 4 bases short and J 0 bases short, with 8 bases between. The CDR3 consists of 13 residues. Based on the CDR3 plus reference TRBV9 and TRBJ2-7, the full variable domain is DSGVTQTPKHLITATGQRVTLRCSPRSGDLSVYWYQQSLDQGLQFLIQYYNGEERAKGNILERFSAQQFPDLHSELNLSSLELGDSALYFCASSLDFSYEQYFGPGTRLTVT.